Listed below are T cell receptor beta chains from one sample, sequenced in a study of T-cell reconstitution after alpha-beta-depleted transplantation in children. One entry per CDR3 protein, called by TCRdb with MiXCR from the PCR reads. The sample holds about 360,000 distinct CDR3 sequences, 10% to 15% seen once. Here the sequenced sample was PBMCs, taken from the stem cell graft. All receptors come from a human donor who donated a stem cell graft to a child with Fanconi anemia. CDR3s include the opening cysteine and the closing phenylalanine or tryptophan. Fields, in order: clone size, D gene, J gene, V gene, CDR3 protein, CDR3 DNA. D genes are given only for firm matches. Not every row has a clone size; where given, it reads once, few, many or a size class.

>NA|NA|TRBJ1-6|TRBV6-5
CASSYSGQTGGNSPLHF
TGTGCCAGCAGTTACTCTGGGCAGACAGGTGGTAATTCACCCCTCCACTTT
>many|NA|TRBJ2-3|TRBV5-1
CASSPHTRGITDTQYF
TGCGCCAGCAGCCCACACACCCGGGGGATCACAGATACGCAGTATTTT
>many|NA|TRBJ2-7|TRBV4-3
CASSQDKHTAYEQYF
TGCGCCAGCAGCCAAGATAAACACACAGCGTACGAGCAGTACTTC
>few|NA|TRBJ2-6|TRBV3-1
CASSQDWGSNVLTF
TGTGCCAGCAGCCAAGATTGGGGGTCCAACGTCCTGACTTTC
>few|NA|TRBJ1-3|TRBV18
CASSPMPPSVGNTIYF
TGTGCCAGCTCACCCATGCCACCGTCCGTAGGAAACACCATATATTTT
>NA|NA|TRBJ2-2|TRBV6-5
CASSYDISNLYTGELFF
TGTGCCAGCAGTTACGACATATCGAACCTATACACCGGGGAGCTGTTTTTT
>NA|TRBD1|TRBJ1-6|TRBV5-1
CASSLEYRGDSPLHF
TGCGCCAGCAGCTTGGAGTACAGGGGGGATTCACCCCTCCACTTT
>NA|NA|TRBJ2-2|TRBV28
CASRWGANTGELFF
TGTGCCAGCAGGTGGGGGGCGAACACCGGGGAGCTGTTTTTT
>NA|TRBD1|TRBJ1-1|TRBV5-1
CASSLDRGIGVGTEAFF
TGCGCCAGCAGCTTGGACAGGGGGATAGGTGTGGGCACTGAAGCTTTCTTT
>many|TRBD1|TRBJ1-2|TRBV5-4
CASSPQIGQGGDGYTF
TGTGCCAGCAGTCCCCAAATCGGACAGGGGGGAGACGGCTACACCTTC
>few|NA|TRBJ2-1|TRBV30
CAWVWERGSYNEQFF
TGTGCCTGGGTATGGGAAAGGGGCTCCTACAATGAGCAGTTCTTC
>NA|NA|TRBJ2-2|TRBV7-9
CASSFRPGELFF
TGTGCCAGCAGCTTCCGGCCCGGGGAGCTGTTTTTT
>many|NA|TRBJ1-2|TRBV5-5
CASSQTDNYGYTF
TGTGCCAGCAGCCAGACCGATAACTATGGCTACACCTTC
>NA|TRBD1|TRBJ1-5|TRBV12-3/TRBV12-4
CASSQGDRQPQHF
TGTGCCAGCAGTCAGGGGGATCGGCAGCCCCAGCATTTT
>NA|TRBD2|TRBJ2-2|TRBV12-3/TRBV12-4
CASRWTSGTGELFF
TGTGCCAGCAGGTGGACTAGCGGTACCGGGGAGCTGTTTTTT
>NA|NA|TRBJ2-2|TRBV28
CASSPPGFGFGGELFF
TGTGCCAGCAGTCCCCCAGGGTTTGGTTTTGGCGGGGAGCTGTTTTTT